This T cell receptor beta chain was sequenced during a study of cytomegalovirus exposure and HLA in healthy donors. Study-level findings and limits: Analyzed later, association rates of TCRs varied across HLA loci, with DRB1 most and HLA-C fewest. An assumption of roughly uniform sequencing depth across donors underlay the presence/absence analyses. A previous analysis found most TCR beta V segments productive roughly 87% or roughly 30% of the time.

Concerning this clone itself: The antigen is unknown.

The PCR contained 60 Vbeta and 13 Jbeta primers. Sequenced by immunoSEQ multiplex PCR; TCRdb stores in-frame clones only, minus some. The sample lists roughly 100,000 clones, around four fifths seen once, with approximately 2.4% in the top ten. V dropped 3 bases and J dropped 4; count of bases not matched to a gene: 2. The CDR3 is 14 amino acids. Germline V gene sequence: CDR1 MNHEY, CDR2 SMNVEV (reference sequence). At collection, donors were nominally healthy, but unrecorded immune exposures were probable. Source material: PBMCs. The source of this sequence is a man aged 35 to 55 in good health and CMV-seronegative. This chain uses TRBV27 with TRBJ2-7; 11 nucleotides align to TRBD2. DNA for the CDR3: TGTGCCAGCAGTTTGAGGACTAGCGGGTACGAGCAGTACTTC. The encoded protein is CASSLRTSGYEQYF.